Below, one T cell receptor (beta chain) is given with its context. Its matching antigen is unknown. The data belong to a study of cytomegalovirus exposure and HLA in healthy donors. PCR involved 60 Vbeta and 13 Jbeta primers. The method was immunoSEQ multiplex PCR; TCRdb's version includes in-frame clones alone and lacks a portion of them. The repertoire holds 110,000 to 150,000 clones, with 80% as singletons. Overall study results and limits: As was reported, the classifier diagnosed cytomegalovirus status with high specificity and sensitivity.

Trimming left V 0 bases short and J 5 bases short, with 7 bases between. This CDR3 has 13 amino acids. Germline V CDR1 and CDR2: LGHNA, YSLEER. The TCR was taken from a male donor in good health and CMV-seronegative. The specimen was PBMCs. V usage is TRBV4-3 and J usage is TRBJ2-5, with unresolved D. The chain's CDR3 is CASSQDPRETQYF. CDR3 nucleotides: TGCGCCAGCAGCCAAGACCCCCGGGAGACCCAGTACTTC.